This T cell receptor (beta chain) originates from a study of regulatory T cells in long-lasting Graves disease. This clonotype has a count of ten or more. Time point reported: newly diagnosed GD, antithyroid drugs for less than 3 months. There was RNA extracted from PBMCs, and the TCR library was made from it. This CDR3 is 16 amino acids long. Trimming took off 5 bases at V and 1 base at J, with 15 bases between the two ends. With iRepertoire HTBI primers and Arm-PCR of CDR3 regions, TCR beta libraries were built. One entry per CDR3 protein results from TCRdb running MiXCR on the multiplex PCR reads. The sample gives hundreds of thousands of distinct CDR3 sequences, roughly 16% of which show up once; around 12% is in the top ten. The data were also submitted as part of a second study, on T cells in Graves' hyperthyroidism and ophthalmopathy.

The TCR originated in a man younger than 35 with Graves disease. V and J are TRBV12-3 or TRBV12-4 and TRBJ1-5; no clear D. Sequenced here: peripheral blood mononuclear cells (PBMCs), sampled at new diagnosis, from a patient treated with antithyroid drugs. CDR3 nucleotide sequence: TGTGCCAGCAGTCAGTTTCGGCTCACGAGCAATCAGCCCCAGCATTTT. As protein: CASSQFRLTSNQPQHF.